This T cell receptor beta chain derives from a study of blood T cell repertoires in COVID-19. Study summary: T cells, B-cell-depleted T cells, or PBMCs supplied cDNA or gDNA.

Under the authors' procedure: It was from reference gene primer amplification that nucleated cell counts were estimated. Data came from immunoSEQ multiplex PCR; TCRdb stores just in-frame clones and leaves some out. V, J and clone size are those of that table, while D and trimming were read from the DNA. The sample holds approximately 250,000 clones, 88% seen once. This clone was recorded once. This CDR3 spans 15 amino acids. Germline V gene data show CDR1 as MDHEN and CDR2 as SYDVKM. V lost 3 bases, J lost 4 bases, and 15 bases lay in between. Participant age was roughly 18 to 95 years, and participants resided in fewer than 30 US areas.

The V call is TRBV28, the J call TRBJ1-1; D is uncertain. Sequences were obtained from PBMCs or T cells enriched from blood (not recorded which). This clonotype was obtained from a woman aged 55-75 years in a cohort exposed to, infected with or recovered from COVID-19 (not recorded which). The CDR3 DNA follows: TGTGCCAGCAGTTTTCGTGGGAGAAGAGGCACTGAAGCTTTCTTT. Translated: CASSFRGRRGTEAFF.